These 21 T cell receptor beta chains were all obtained from the same sample, sequenced in a study of cytomegalovirus exposure and HLA in healthy donors. Repertoires were generated with immunoSEQ multiplex PCR, while TCRdb's copy carries only in-frame clones and drops some. The data hold 65,000 to 100,000 clones, with approximately 94% observed a single time. The sample comprised PBMCs. The receptors here all came from a woman in her 30s in good health and CMV-seronegative.

The chain joins TRBV19 to TRBJ2-4, with D perhaps TRBD2 (5 bases). There are 12 residues in the CDR3. V gave up 7 bases and J gave up 8 bases, with 12 bases separating them. Germline values: CDR1 LNHDA, CDR2 SQIVND (reference sequence). The CDR3 region is CASTGGLDIQYF. CDR3 in DNA: TGTGCCAGTACCGGCGGGTTGGACATTCAGTACTTC.

The V and J genes are TRBV6-5 and TRBJ2-1; 7 positions agree with TRBD1. V was clipped by 2 bases and J by 6 bases; unmatched bases: 4. Germline lookup yields CDR1 MNHEY and CDR2 SVGAGI. The CDR3 totals 14 residues. The CDR3 DNA follows: TGTGCCAGCAGTTACGGTGACAGGGTCAATGAGCAGTTCTTC. Its translation: CASSYGDRVNEQFF.

The rearrangement joins TRBV6-5 to TRBJ1-6; the D is unclear. Germline CDR1 MNHEY, CDR2 SVGAGI. The CDR3 totals 13 residues. The V gene lost 2 bases and the J gene lost 9 bases, with 8 bases spanning the gap. DNA for the CDR3: TGTGCCAGCAGTTACGGCGGGGTTTCACCCCTCCACTTT. Its translation is CASSYGGVSPLHF.

This clone was seen only once. The rearrangement links TRBV7-6 to TRBJ1-1; D unclear. The CDR3 totals 16 residues. The V end was cut by 2 bases, the J end by 2 bases, with 15 bases between. Germline assignment: CDR1 SGHVS and CDR2 FNYEAQ. Here the CDR3 reads CASSLSLRGKNTEAFF. In DNA, the CDR3 is TGTGCCAGCAGCTTAAGTTTACGGGGTAAAAACACTGAAGCTTTCTTT.

This clone has only a few counts. This chain links TRBV10-2 with TRBJ1-2; TRBD1 matches at 7 bases. This CDR3 has 15 amino acids. Germline assignment: CDR1 WSHSY and CDR2 SAAADI. The J segment lost 7 bases and the V segment lost 6 bases, leaving 14 bases of the junction unmatched. CDR3 region: CASSSETGKVGGYTF. The CDR3 DNA sequence: TGCGCCAGCAGCTCCGAGACAGGGAAGGTCGGTGGCTACACCTTC.

The genes are TRBV2 and TRBJ1-1, with 10 nucleotides matching TRBD1. Per the germline V gene, CDR1 is SNHLY and CDR2 is FYNNEI. J lost 10 bases, V lost 9 bases, and 17 bases had no gene match. The CDR3 is 15 amino acids. The CDR3 region has the DNA TGTGCCAGTGGACAGGGGGTAATAGGCCCTTCCGTAGCTTTCTTT. It is translated as CASGQGVIGPSVAFF.

This chain uses TRBV28 with TRBJ1-2; 8 bases line up with TRBD1. V shed 7 bases, J shed 4 bases, and the junction held 2 bases outside the gene matches. The length of the CDR3 is 12 residues. The V gene's germline CDR1 is MDHEN and CDR2 SYDVKM. CDR3 loop: CASTTGGYGYTF. DNA of the CDR3: TGTGCCAGCACAACAGGGGGCTATGGCTACACCTTC.

The chain couples TRBV7-2 to TRBJ2-3; 10 nucleotides agree with TRBD2. The V segment lost 6 bases and the J segment 3 bases; nucleotides outside the gene matches: 3. The germline V gene has CDR1 SGHTA and CDR2 FQGNSA. The CDR3 totals 14 residues. CDR3 sequence: CASRLAGPTDTQYF. The CDR3 DNA sequence: TGTGCCAGCAGACTAGCGGGGCCAACAGATACGCAGTATTTT.

The chain carries TRBV5-1 and TRBJ2-1; perhaps TRBD2 as D (6 bases). Trimming shortened V by 0 bases and J by 5 bases, and 12 bases separated the two germline ends. Per germline, CDR1 SGHRS and CDR2 YFSETQ. The CDR3 sequence is 15 residues long. This CDR3 reads CASSLAPGRNNEQFF. The CDR3 region has the DNA TGCGCCAGCAGCTTGGCGCCAGGGAGGAACAATGAGCAGTTCTTC.

The chain links TRBV19 to TRBJ2-2, with 7 bases matching TRBD1. The CDR3 totals 15 residues. Trimming at V came to 6 bases and at J to 4 bases, leaving 8 bases not matched to a gene. Germline values: CDR1 LNHDA, CDR2 SQIVND (reference sequence). The chain's CDR3 is CASSKRQGRTGELFF. Here the CDR3 DNA reads TGTGCCAGTAGCAAGCGACAGGGACGCACCGGGGAGCTGTTTTTT.

The CDR3 sequence: CASSLAAGDSYEQYF. The CDR3 bases are TGCGCCAGCAGCTTGGCGGCAGGGGACTCCTACGAGCAGTACTTC. The V call is TRBV5-1, the J call TRBJ2-7; D is perhaps TRBD1 (6 bases). The germline V gene has CDR1 SGHRS and CDR2 YFSETQ. The CDR3 totals 15 residues. Trimming cost V 0 bases and J 0 bases, with 10 bases left between them.

The table lists this clone with a count of one. This chain joins TRBV9 and TRBJ2-5; 10 positions match TRBD1. Trimming at V came to 4 bases and at J to 5 bases, leaving 2 bases not matched to a gene. The CDR3 runs 13 residues. CDR1 is SGDLS and CDR2 is YYNGEE in the germline V gene. The CDR3 nucleotides are TGTGCCAGCAGCCTGGGACAGGGGGAGACCCAGTACTTC. Translation gives CASSLGQGETQYF.

The chain carries TRBV29-1 and TRBJ1-1; D is possibly TRBD1 (5 bases). V dropped 4 bases and J dropped 5 bases, with 11 bases sitting between them. The CDR3 extends over 12 amino acids. CDR1 is SQVTM, CDR2 ANQGSEA, per germline. The chain's CDR3 is CSVGKGQTEAFF. The CDR3 DNA reads as TGCAGCGTTGGGAAGGGGCAAACTGAAGCTTTCTTT.

V is TRBV27 and J is TRBJ2-7, with a possible D match to TRBD2 (6 bases). V was clipped by 0 bases and J by 4 bases, with 7 bases between them. Per the germline V gene, CDR1 is MNHEY and CDR2 is SMNVEV (reference sequence). This CDR3 is built from 13 residues. CDR3 bases: TGTGCCAGCAGTTTATCCCGGGGGTACGAGCAGTACTTC. It is translated as CASSLSRGYEQYF.

The chain links TRBV18 to TRBJ2-7, with 9 positions matching TRBD2. The V gene end was trimmed by 2 bases and the J gene end by 3 bases; junction bases not matched to a gene: 5. The CDR3 spans 15 residues. The germline V gene encodes CDR1 KGHSH and CDR2 LQKENI. The CDR3 here is CASSPGSGGNYEQYF. DNA of the CDR3: TGTGCCAGCTCACCAGGTAGCGGGGGCAACTACGAGCAGTACTTC.

This sequence joins TRBV30 and TRBJ1-1, with a possible D match to TRBD1 (5 bases). The CDR3 extends over 14 amino acids. Trimming took 4 bases from V and 1 from J, leaving 13 bases between them. Per the germline V gene, CDR1 is GTSNPN and CDR2 is SVGIG (reference sequence). CDR3 DNA sequence: TGTGCCTGGAAGTTGTCCGGGGGGAACACTGAAGCTTTCTTT. Protein: CAWKLSGGNTEAFF.

This clone has a single count. The V call is TRBV7-2, the J call TRBJ2-5; 8 bases line up with TRBD2. This CDR3 contains 15 residues. Germline CDR1 and CDR2: SGHTA and FQGNSA. The V segment lost 4 bases and the J segment 2 bases; nucleotides outside the gene matches: 6. The DNA for the CDR3 is TGTGCCAGCAGCTCCGCCCCGGGGGGGCAAGAGACCCAGTACTTC. Protein: CASSSAPGGQETQYF.

The V and J genes are TRBV5-1 and TRBJ2-2, with D tentatively TRBD2 (6 bases). V was trimmed by 0 bases and J by 2 bases, leaving 14 bases between them. The CDR3 length is 17 residues. CDR1 SGHRS and CDR2 YFSETQ come from the germline V gene. The CDR3 protein is CASSLAGTSRNTGELFF. The CDR3 DNA reads as TGCGCCAGCAGCTTGGCTGGAACTAGCCGTAACACCGGGGAGCTGTTTTTT.

The chain combines TRBV30 with TRBJ1-5; D perhaps matches TRBD1 (5 bases). V lost 0 bases and J 5 bases, leaving 14 bases between the germline ends. From germline, CDR1 is GTSNPN and CDR2 SVGIG (reference sequence). The CDR3 extends over 15 amino acids. DNA for the CDR3: TGTGCCTGGAGTGTGAAACAGACGGGGGATCAGCCCCAGCATTTT. Translated: CAWSVKQTGDQPQHF.

J is TRBJ1-5 and V is TRBV28; D is unresolved. Looked up from germline, CDR1 is MDHEN and CDR2 is SYDVKM. Trimming pared 3 bases from V and 9 bases from J, leaving 9 bases between. CDR3 length: 12 amino acids. CDR3 region: CASSLPGWPQHF. The CDR3 DNA is TGTGCCAGCAGTTTGCCGGGGTGGCCCCAGCATTTT.

V gene TRBV7-9 combines with J gene TRBJ1-1; D not resolved. The CDR3 extends over 13 amino acids. CDR1 is SEHNR and CDR2 is FQNEAQ in the germline V gene (reference sequence). The ends were cut back, 4 bases at V and 3 bases at J, with 9 bases in the middle. CDR3 region: CASSSHRDTEAFF. In nucleotides, the CDR3 is TGTGCCAGCAGCTCCCACCGGGACACTGAAGCTTTCTTT.